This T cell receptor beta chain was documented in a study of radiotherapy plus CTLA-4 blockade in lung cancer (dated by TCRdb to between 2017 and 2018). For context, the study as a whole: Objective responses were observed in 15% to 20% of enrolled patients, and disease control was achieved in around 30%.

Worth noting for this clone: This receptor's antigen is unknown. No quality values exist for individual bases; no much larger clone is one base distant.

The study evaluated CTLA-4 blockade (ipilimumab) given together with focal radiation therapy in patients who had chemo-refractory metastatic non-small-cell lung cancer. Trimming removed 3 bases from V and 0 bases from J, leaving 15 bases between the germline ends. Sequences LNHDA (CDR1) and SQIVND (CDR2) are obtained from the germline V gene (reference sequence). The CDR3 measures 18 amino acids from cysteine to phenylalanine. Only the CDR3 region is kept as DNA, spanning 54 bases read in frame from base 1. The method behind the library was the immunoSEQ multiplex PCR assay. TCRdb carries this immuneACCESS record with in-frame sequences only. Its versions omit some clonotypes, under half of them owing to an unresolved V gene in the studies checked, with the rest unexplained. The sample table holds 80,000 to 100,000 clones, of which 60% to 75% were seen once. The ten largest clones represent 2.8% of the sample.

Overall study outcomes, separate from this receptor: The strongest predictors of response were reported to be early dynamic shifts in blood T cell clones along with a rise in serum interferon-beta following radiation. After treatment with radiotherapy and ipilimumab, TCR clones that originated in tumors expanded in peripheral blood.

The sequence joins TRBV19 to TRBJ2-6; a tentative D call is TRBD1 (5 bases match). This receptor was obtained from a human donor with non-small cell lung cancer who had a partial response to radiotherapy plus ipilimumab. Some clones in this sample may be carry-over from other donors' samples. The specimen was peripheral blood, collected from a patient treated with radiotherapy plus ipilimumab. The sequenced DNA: TGTGCCAGTAGTATGCAGGGTCCCGGATTCTCTGGGGCCAACGTCCTGACTTTC. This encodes CASSMQGPGFSGANVLTF.